This is a list of T cell receptor beta chains from one sample in a study of STAT5B mutations in CD4+ large granular lymphocyte leukemia. The repertoire was sequenced with immunoSEQ multiplex PCR; TCRdb's copy has only in-frame clones and lacks some. Of over 8,000 clones listed, roughly four fifths are singletons. Input material: PBMCs. The source of these receptors is a man in his 60s with CD4+ T-cell large granular lymphocyte leukemia. Both conserved end residues are part of each CDR3. D genes are given only for firm matches. Rows may omit the clone size; those that give it use once, few, many or a size class.

>14|few|TRBV5-4|-|TRBJ1-1
TGTGCCAGCAGCCAAGTTCGGGGGCCTACTGAAGCTTTCTTT
CASSQVRGPTEAFF
>15|-|TRBV28|-|TRBJ1-3
TGTGCCAGCAGTTCCCTTAGGACAGCAGGAAACACCATATATTTT
CASSSLRTAGNTIYF
>15|-|TRBV7-2|-|TRBJ1-2
TGTGCCAGCAGCTTAGATGGGGATCGTCGCTATGGCTACACCTTC
CASSLDGDRRYGYTF
>14|once|TRBV27|-|TRBJ2-5
TGTGCCAGCAGTCCTGGGGGTATTCAAGAGACCCAGTACTTC
CASSPGGIQETQYF
>13|-|TRBV5-5|-|TRBJ2-7
TGTGCCAGCAGCTTGGTCAACTCATACGAGCAGTACTTC
CASSLVNSYEQYF
>13|-|TRBV2|-|TRBJ2-4
TGTGCCAGCAGTGAAAGGCCACAGGACATTCAGTACTTC
CASSERPQDIQYF
>13|-|TRBV5-1|-|TRBJ1-2
TGCGCCAGCAGCTCCGGCGCTGACTATGGCTACACCTTC
CASSSGADYGYTF
>15|-|TRBV14|-|TRBJ2-3
TGTGCCAGCAGCCAAGCGGCTAGCCGCACAGATACGCAGTATTTT
CASSQAASRTDTQYF
>13|-|TRBV30|TRBD2|TRBJ2-7
TGTGCCTGCCGTTGGAGGGAGGGCTACGAGCAGTACTTC
CACRWREGYEQYF
>13|-|TRBV4-2|TRBD1|TRBJ1-2
TGTGCCAGCAGTTTCCAGGGGGCGCTTGGCTACACCTTC
CASSFQGALGYTF
>12|-|TRBV11-2|-|TRBJ2-7
TGTGCCAGCAGCCTAACAACTTACGAGCAGTACTTC
CASSLTTYEQYF
>16|-|TRBV9|TRBD2|TRBJ2-3
TGTGCCAGCAGCGCGCCGGGACTAGCGGCGGGGAATACGCAGTATTTT
CASSAPGLAAGNTQYF
>14|few|TRBV5-1|-|TRBJ1-1
TGCGCCAGCAGCGAAAGGGGGGGGAACACTGAAGCTTTCTTT
CASSERGGNTEAFF
>15|-|TRBV6-5|TRBD1|TRBJ2-3
TGTGCCAGCAGTTACACAGGGGGGACCACAGATACGCAGTATTTT
CASSYTGGTTDTQYF
>15|medium-sized|TRBV7-8|TRBD2|TRBJ2-7
TGTGCCAGCAGCTTAGTGGGGGGGACCTCCTACGAGCAGTACTTC
CASSLVGGTSYEQYF
>14|-|TRBV5-1|TRBD1|TRBJ2-1
TGCGCCAGCAGCTTAGGGACAGGGGACAATGAGCAGTTCTTC
CASSLGTGDNEQFF
>9|-|TRBV28|-|TRBJ2-5
TGTGCCAGCAGTTTATGCCCAGACTTC
CASSLCPDF
>12|-|TRBV25-1|-|TRBJ1-2
TGTGCCAGTTCGACAGCCACTATGGGCTACACCTTC
CASSTATMGYTF
>15|-|TRBV27|-|TRBJ2-1
TGTGCCAGCAGTCCTATGGGTAGGAGGGATAATGAGCAGTTCTTC
CASSPMGRRDNEQFF
>15|-|TRBV5-1|-|TRBJ1-2
TGCGCCAGCAGCTTAAGTCCGACAACCACCTATGGCTACACCTTC
CASSLSPTTTYGYTF
>13|-|TRBV19|-|TRBJ2-7
TGTGCCAGTAGGACTTCAGGGACCTACGAGCAGTACTTC
CASRTSGTYEQYF
>18|-|TRBV2|-|TRBJ1-4
TGTGCCAGGGGAACGCAGGCCCGTAATAAGAGGGGAGGTGAAAAACTGTTTTTT
CARGTQARNKRGGEKLFF
>16|-|TRBV14|-|TRBJ1-1
TGTGCCAGCAGCCAAGGAAGTTCCTTGAGAGGCACTGAAGCTTTCTTT
CASSQGSSLRGTEAFF
>13|few|TRBV6-1|-|TRBJ2-7
TGTGCCAGCAGTGACGCAGGGATCTCCGAGCAGTACTTC
CASSDAGISEQYF
>16|-|TRBV25-1|TRBD1|TRBJ1-4
TGTGCCAGCAGTGAAGCCCGCAACAGGGGGGTTGAAAAACTGTTTTTT
CASSEARNRGVEKLFF
>16|-|TRBV27|-|TRBJ2-7
TGTGCCAGCAGTTTATATGTGGGCCAGTCTAATTACGAGCAGTACTTC
CASSLYVGQSNYEQYF
>11|-|TRBV29-1|-|TRBJ2-7
TGCAGCGTTGAGGGGGAGGACGAGCAGTACTTC
CSVEGEDEQYF
>15|-|TRBV25-1|TRBD1|TRBJ1-1
TGTGCCAGCAGTGGCATGACAGGGAAACACACTGAAGCTTTCTTT
CASSGMTGKHTEAFF
>13|-|TRBV7-2|TRBD2|TRBJ2-7
TGTGCCAGCTCCACTAGCGGGGCCTACGAGCAGTACTTC
CASSTSGAYEQYF
>9|-|TRBV28|-|TRBJ1-5
TGTGCCAGTAATCAGCCCCAGCATTTT
CASNQPQHF
>13|once|TRBV29-1|-|TRBJ2-3
TGCAGCGTTGTACACATTAACACAGATACGCAGTATTTT
CSVVHINTDTQYF
>15|-|TRBV7-8|TRBD2|TRBJ2-3
TGTGCCAGCAGCTTAGCCGGGGGGGCTGGAGATACGCAGTATTTT
CASSLAGGAGDTQYF
>16|-|TRBV27|TRBD1|TRBJ2-1
TGTGCCAGCAGTCCGGGACAGGGTCTCTCCTACAATGAGCAGTTCTTC
CASSPGQGLSYNEQFF
>12|-|TRBV9|-|TRBJ2-1
TGTGCCAGCAGCGCCAACTACAATGAGCAGTTCTTC
CASSANYNEQFF
>11|-|TRBV6-1|-|TRBJ2-5
TGTGCCAGCAGTTTCCAAGAGACCCAGTACTTC
CASSFQETQYF
>16|-|TRBV9|-|TRBJ1-2
TGTGCCAGCAGCGAACAACCGGGACTTAATAACTATGGCTACACCTTC
CASSEQPGLNNYGYTF
>17|-|TRBV9|-|TRBJ1-1
TGTGCCAGCAGCGTAGCTGGGGGCGCTTCGGGGAACACTGAAGCTTTCTTT
CASSVAGGASGNTEAFF
>13|-|TRBV7-9|-|TRBJ1-1
TGTGCCAGCAGGCTCGCCGCGGGAACTGAAGCTTTCTTT
CASRLAAGTEAFF
>14|-|TRBV14|TRBD1|TRBJ2-1
TGTGCCAGCAGCCAAGGGACAGGGATAGGTGAGCAGTTCTTC
CASSQGTGIGEQFF
>14|-|TRBV7-6|-|TRBJ2-5
TGTGCCAGCAGCTTAGAATTCGAGAAAGAGACCCAGTACTTC
CASSLEFEKETQYF
>15|-|TRBV6-5|-|TRBJ1-3
TGTGCCAGCAGTTATCGGGCAGGCTCTGGAAACACCATATATTTT
CASSYRAGSGNTIYF
>15|-|TRBV6-5|-|TRBJ1-5
TGTGCCAGCAGTTACAAGGGGGAAGGCAATCAGCCCCAGCATTTT
CASSYKGEGNQPQHF
>17|-|TRBV7-9|TRBD1|TRBJ1-2
TGTGCCAGCACCACGGACAGGGCCACGTTCACCTATTATGGCTACACCTTC
CASTTDRATFTYYGYTF
>15|once|TRBV6-5|-|TRBJ2-7
TGTGCCAGCAGTTTGGCGGCGGGGGCTACGGGGGAGCAGTACTTC
CASSLAAGATGEQYF
>14|once|TRBV27|TRBD1|TRBJ2-7
TGTGCCAGCAGAAAACAGGGGTTCGGGAACGAGCAGTACTTC
CASRKQGFGNEQYF
>15|-|TRBV9|TRBD2|TRBJ2-7
TGTGCCAGCAGCGTCGGGACTAGCGGAACCTACGAGCAGTACTTC
CASSVGTSGTYEQYF
>15|-|TRBV11-3|-|TRBJ2-1
TGTGCCAGCAGCTTAACACTAGGGGGAACCCATGAGCAGTTCTTC
CASSLTLGGTHEQFF
>13|-|TRBV4-1|-|TRBJ1-4
TGCGCCAGCAGCCAAACAACTAATGAAAAACTGTTTTTT
CASSQTTNEKLFF
>15|-|TRBV6-5|-|TRBJ2-7
TGTGCCAGCTTTACTCTAAACAGGGCACCCTACGAGCAGTACTTC
CASFTLNRAPYEQYF
>15|once|TRBV11-2|TRBD2|TRBJ2-2
TGTGCCAGCAGCCGTAGCGGGACGCACACCGGGGAGCTGTTTTTT
CASSRSGTHTGELFF
>15|-|TRBV5-1|-|TRBJ2-7
TGCGCCAGCAGCTTGGGTGGGACCTCGAATATCGAGCAGTACTTC
CASSLGGTSNIEQYF